This T cell receptor beta chain was observed in a study of T-cell memory formation after mild COVID-19. The overall study: Across donors, TCR clusters were largely donor specific.

Germline CDR1 ENHRY, CDR2 SYGVKD. The CDR3 extends over 13 amino acids. The V and J ends lost 11 bases and 4 bases, in that order; junction bases with no gene match: 9. TCRdb independently ran MiXCR on the 5' RACE reads; one entry per CDR3 protein. The sample lists fewer than 700,000 distinct CDR3 sequences, about 20% seen once, with under 8.5% in the top ten. The sequenced material came from PBMCs or a T cell subset sorted from them (not recorded which). The V call is TRBV10-3, the J call TRBJ1-2; 8 bases fit TRBD1. This clonotype was sampled from an adult woman who had mild COVID-19 (a few samples of this study predate the infection). Cell type and time point are not known. CDR3 in amino acids: CASWTGTGYGYTF. For the CDR3, the DNA is TGTGCCTCTTGGACAGGGACTGGCTATGGCTACACCTTC.